This T cell receptor beta chain was retrieved from a study of identifying expanded T cells in peripheral blood. The data were produced by immunoSEQ multiplex PCR, yet TCRdb's version contains in-frame clones alone and is incomplete. The data contain approximately 94,000 clones, around 90% of them singletons. In the case of this clone: Its antigen is not known.

This CDR3 has 15 residues. Trimming left V 0 bases short and J 5 bases short, with 14 bases between. Germline values: CDR1 SGHRS, CDR2 YFSETQ. Study-wide points: Roughly 1.2 clones differed between technical replicates, versus about 16 and 19 over time.

No infections or other immune events were documented during collection. The sample comprised blood. The genes are TRBV5-1 and TRBJ2-5; no firm D call. This clonotype was obtained from a person aged 18 to 69 in good health. Written as DNA, the CDR3 is TGCGCCAGCAGCTTGGTGCAGGCCGGTATGGAGACCCAGTACTTC. The encoded protein is CASSLVQAGMETQYF. The full variable domain, completed using reference TRBV5-1 and TRBJ2-5, is KAGVTQTPRYLIKTRGQQVTLSCSPISGHRSVSWYQQTPGQGLQFLFEYFSETQRNKGNFPGRFSGRQFSNSRSEMNVSTLELGDSALYLCASSLVQAGMETQYFGPGTRLLVL.